This T cell receptor beta chain was retrieved from a study of cytomegalovirus exposure and HLA in healthy donors. Study observations and caveats: Later on, an analysis tied approximately 17,000 TCR beta sequences to HLA alleles at 0.05 false discovery rate. Later analysis associated a missense DCLRE1C variant with TCR beta V- and J-gene trimming.

Germline CDR1 and CDR2: KGHSH and LQKENI. The CDR3 has 15 residues. V lost 3 bases and J lost 6, with 17 bases in between. With 60 Vbeta and 13 Jbeta primers, the PCR was carried out. Only in-frame clones appear in the TCRdb table, and some are missing; sequencing was by immunoSEQ multiplex PCR. This table has about 150,000 clones, more than 70% appearing once. In the case of this clone: Its specificity is unknown.

This sequence originates from a man aged 18 to 30 in good health and CMV-seropositive. The chain combines TRBV18 with TRBJ1-2; TRBD1 might be the D (5 bases). The sample consisted of PBMCs. CDR3 nucleotides: TGTGCCAGCTCACCCGGGGGAAAGGGCTTCCATGGCTACACCTTC. This gives the protein CASSPGGKGFHGYTF.